This T cell receptor beta chain was profiled in a study of OX40 agonist ivuxolimab in advanced cancers. Study-wide background: The group had a mean age of around 60 years, ranged from 23 to 79, and was 80% to 85% male. In three patients, partial responses were observed, one with hepatocellular carcinoma and two with cutaneous melanoma. Findings and caveats of the study: Relative to CD4+, CD8+ T cells held more expanded clones on average. Partial responders at 0.1-3.0 mg/kg showed near-lowest clonal expansion.

A remark on this clone: Its antigen is as yet unknown.

Sequencing used immunoSEQ multiplex PCR; TCRdb keeps in-frame clones, though not all of them. Here the sample spans roughly 61,000 clones, nearly 90% being singletons. Trimming left V 5 bases short and J 5 bases short, with 12 bases between. Germline V gene lookup returns CDR1 MRHNA and CDR2 SNTAGT. The CDR3 runs to 13 residues. The sequence came from an adult with an advanced solid tumor such as melanoma, head and neck, liver or kidney cancer. V gene TRBV6-4 combines with J gene TRBJ1-1; the D gene is possibly TRBD1 (6 bases). Sequencing used CD4+ or CD8+ T cells sorted from blood, obtained in a trial of the OX40 agonist ivuxolimab. The CDR3 DNA follows: TGTGCCAGCAGTTTAGGGGGAGGGACTGAAGCTTTCTTT. It is translated as CASSLGGGTEAFF.